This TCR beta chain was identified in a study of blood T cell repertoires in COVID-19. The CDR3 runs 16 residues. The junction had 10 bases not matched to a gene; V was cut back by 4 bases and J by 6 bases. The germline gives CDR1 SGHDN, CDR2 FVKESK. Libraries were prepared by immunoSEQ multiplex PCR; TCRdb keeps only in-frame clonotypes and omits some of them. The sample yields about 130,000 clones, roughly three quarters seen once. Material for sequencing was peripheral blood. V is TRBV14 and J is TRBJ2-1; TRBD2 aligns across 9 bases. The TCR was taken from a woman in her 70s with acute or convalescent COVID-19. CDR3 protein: CASSPGIGGRANEQFF. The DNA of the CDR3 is TGTGCCAGCAGCCCCGGTATCGGCGGGAGGGCCAATGAGCAGTTCTTC.